This TCR beta chain was observed in a study of blood T cell repertoires in COVID-19. The overall study: COVID-19 samples from acute and convalescent phases originated in the United States, Italy and Spain.

Using immunoSEQ multiplex PCR, the repertoire was profiled, and TCRdb retains in-frame clones only, with some absent. In the table there are about 35,000 clones, 75% to 90% of which are singletons. CDR1 and CDR2 (germline): SGHRS, YFSETQ. The V gene lost 0 bases and the J gene lost 15 bases, with 19 bases spanning the gap. The length of the CDR3 is 14 residues. V and J are TRBV5-1 and TRBJ2-1; D gene ambiguous. The sample comprised peripheral blood. The receptor was derived from a man aged 80 or over with active COVID-19. In DNA, the CDR3 is TGCGCCAGCAGCTTGGAATCCCCTCCTACGTCGGGGTTCTTC. This translates into CASSLESPPTSGFF.